This entry concerns a single T cell receptor beta chain. 60 Vbeta and 13 Jbeta primers were used in PCR. In the original analysis: Unique TCR beta chains numbered about 80 million in a later analysis, with around 10 million shared. Sequencing used immunoSEQ multiplex PCR; TCRdb keeps in-frame clones, though not all of them. V, J and clone size are those of that table, while D and trimming were read from the DNA. The sample has roughly 73,000 clones; 75% are singletons. This entry comes from a study of cytomegalovirus exposure and HLA in healthy donors. The sample was PBMCs. The receptor comes from a man aged 70-80 years in good health and CMV-seronegative.

CDR3: CASSSRQGGSYNSPLHF. In DNA form, the CDR3 reads TGTGCCAGCAGTTCCAGACAGGGGGGCTCCTATAATTCACCCCTCCACTTT. The chain combines TRBV28 with TRBJ1-6; 9 positions agree with TRBD1. J was trimmed by 0 bases and V by 4 bases; bases with no gene match: 4. The V gene's germline CDR1 is MDHEN and CDR2 SYDVKM. The CDR3 loop spans 17 amino acids.